The 18 T cell receptor beta chains below all came from one sample that was sequenced in a study of PD-L1 blockade in urothelial cancer. The data were produced by immunoSEQ multiplex PCR, yet TCRdb's version contains in-frame clones alone and is incomplete. Counted here are about 88,000 clones, roughly 90% occurring once; the ten biggest clones make up approximately 9%. The starting material was PBMCs, obtained around atezolizumab (anti-PD-L1) treatment. The receptors originated from a man aged 55-75 years with urothelial cancer.

V gene TRBV11-2 combines with J gene TRBJ1-2; 9 bases are shared with TRBD1. Per germline, CDR1 SGHAT and CDR2 FQNNGV. The CDR3 covers 15 residues. After removal of 5 bases from V and 4 bases from J, the junction contained 8 bases not matched to a gene. The CDR3 loop reads CASSIGQGIGYGYTF. CDR3 DNA: TGTGCCAGCAGCATCGGACAGGGGATCGGCTATGGCTACACCTTC.

This clone appeared a single time. The V gene is TRBV6-5, the J gene TRBJ2-1, with 10 bases matching TRBD2. Germline CDR1 is MNHEY and CDR2 is SVGAGI. The length of the CDR3 is 16 residues. Unmatched junction bases numbered 6, after V lost 4 bases and J lost 3 bases. The CDR3 bases are TGTGCCAGCAGTTGGTTAGCGGGGGGTGACTACAATGAGCAGTTCTTC. It yields the protein CASSWLAGGDYNEQFF.

This clone was found once. Because the CDR3's place on the DNA is in doubt, the DNA is left out and the CDR3 is given as listed by TCRdb. The chain combines TRBV30 with TRBJ2-5; the table's D call, TRBD1, has no DNA check behind it. CDR1 is GTSNPN, CDR2 SVGIG, per germline (reference sequence). The CDR3 spans 14 amino acids, including both terminal residues. The CDR3 is CAWSFGPGQETQYF.

This chain uses TRBV4-2 with TRBJ1-2; 7 bases map to TRBD1. Germline CDR1 and CDR2: LGHNA and YNFKEQ. The junction had 6 bases not matched to a gene; V was cut back by 4 bases and J by 4 bases. The CDR3 has 14 amino acids. Written as DNA, the CDR3 is TGTGCCAGCAGCCCAGGGGGGAGAGGCTATGGCTACACCTTC. It codes for CASSPGGRGYGYTF.

This clone showed up just once. The chain links TRBV30 to TRBJ2-5, with 9 bases fitting TRBD2. The V and J ends lost 1 base and 9 bases, in that order; junction bases with no gene match: 6. In germline, CDR1 is GTSNPN, CDR2 SVGIG (reference sequence). The CDR3 loop spans 13 amino acids. The CDR3 sequence: CAWSASGVLPQYF. Written as DNA, the CDR3 is TGTGCCTGGAGTGCTAGCGGGGTGCTGCCCCAGTACTTC.

This chain links TRBV7-9 with TRBJ1-3; 8 bases map to TRBD1. The germline CDR1 and CDR2 sequences are SEHNR and FQNEAQ (reference sequence). The CDR3 is 15 amino acids. V lost 6 bases, J lost 4 bases, and 8 bases stayed unmatched. CDR3 coding DNA: TGTGCCAGCAGGGCCGGGACAGGCCTAGGAAACACCATATATTTT. This gives the protein CASRAGTGLGNTIYF.

The CDR3 region has the DNA TGTGCCAGCAGGACACCCTTCTACAATGAGCAGTTCTTC. Translated: CASRTPFYNEQFF. The chain recombines TRBV7-2 with TRBJ2-1; D unclear. Germline loops: CDR1 SGHTA, CDR2 FQGNSA. The CDR3 totals 13 residues. Trimming took off 6 bases at V and 3 bases at J, with 9 bases between the two ends.

This sequence joins TRBV28 and TRBJ2-7; 7 bases map to TRBD1. The CDR3 extends over 15 amino acids. Germline V lookup: CDR1 MDHEN, CDR2 SYDVKM. J gave up 5 bases and V 6 bases, and 13 bases lay outside the gene matches. The CDR3 here is CASSSGQGGVDEQYF. CDR3 nucleotide sequence: TGTGCCAGCAGCTCTGGACAAGGGGGCGTCGACGAGCAGTACTTC.

V usage is TRBV12-2 and J usage is TRBJ1-1; the D call TRBD1 from the table was never checked on the DNA. TRBV12-2 is noted as a pseudogene. The CDR3 runs to 15 residues. CDR3 region: CASRRLDNFHTEAFF. The CDR3 nucleotides read TGTGCAAGTCGCCGCCTTGACAATTTCCACACTGAAGCTTTCTTT.

The rearrangement joins TRBV4-3 to TRBJ2-7, with D possibly TRBD2 on 5 matching bases. The CDR3 sequence is 17 residues long. Germline V gene sequence: CDR1 LGHNA, CDR2 YSLEER. V lost 0 bases to trimming and J lost 3 bases, with 18 bases between them. Here the CDR3 DNA reads TGCGCCAGCAGCCAAGAGGCCGGAACATTGAGGGTCTACGAGCAGTACTTC. It specifies CASSQEAGTLRVYEQYF.

CDR3 in amino acids: CASSGLAGGRYEQYF. CDR3 DNA sequence: TGTGCCAGCAGCGGACTAGCGGGAGGGCGCTACGAGCAGTACTTC. This sequence joins TRBV11-2 and TRBJ2-7; TRBD2 aligns across 15 bases. The CDR3 covers 15 residues. Germline CDR1 SGHAT, CDR2 FQNNGV. Trimming took 5 bases from V and 3 from J; bases not matched to a gene: 2.

V and J are TRBV4-3 and TRBJ1-1; D is unclear. The V gene's germline CDR1 is LGHNA and CDR2 YSLEER. This CDR3 is built from 15 residues. Between the trimmed V and J ends, which lost 1 base and 3 bases, there was a span of 12 bases. This CDR3 reads CASSQGSGGYTEAFF. In DNA form, the CDR3 reads TGCGCCAGCAGCCAAGGATCTGGCGGATACACTGAAGCTTTCTTT.

The rearrangement uses TRBV11-2 and TRBJ1-1; D might be TRBD1 (6 bases). CDR1 is SGHAT, CDR2 FQNNGV, per germline. The CDR3 sequence is 15 residues long. V dropped 0 bases and J dropped 1 base, with 9 bases sitting between them. The CDR3 reads CASSLDLQGNTEAFF. As DNA, the CDR3 is TGTGCCAGCAGCTTAGATCTACAGGGGAACACTGAAGCTTTCTTT.

This clone showed up just once. The J gene is TRBJ2-1, the V gene TRBV9; a possible D gene is TRBD1 (6 bases). Germline CDR1 and CDR2: SGDLS and YYNGEE. V gave up 4 bases and J gave up 4 bases, with 15 bases separating them. The CDR3 sequence is 15 residues long. CDR3 nucleotide sequence: TGTGCCAGCAGCCCGGGTCAGGGGATTTACAATGAGCAGTTCTTC. It is translated as CASSPGQGIYNEQFF.

In this sample, this clone turned up once. DNA of the CDR3: TGTGCCAGCGGTTCCTCGGGGAGGGAGTACTTC. Encoded protein: CASGSSGREYF. The genes are TRBV2 and TRBJ2-7; 7 bases align to TRBD2. J lost 11 bases, V lost 8 bases, and 9 bases had no gene match. The CDR3 length is 11 residues. In germline, CDR1 is SNHLY, CDR2 FYNNEI.

The genes are TRBV4-1 and TRBJ2-5; no clear D. This CDR3 spans 13 amino acids. Trimming removed 0 bases from V and 1 base from J, with 3 bases in between. Per the germline V gene, CDR1 is MGHRA and CDR2 is YSYEKL. Here the CDR3 reads CASSQDLQETQYF. As DNA, the CDR3 is TGCGCCAGCAGCCAAGATCTCCAAGAGACCCAGTACTTC.

The chain links TRBV7-8 to TRBJ2-7, with D maybe TRBD1 (6 bases). V shed 2 bases and J shed 2 bases, with 7 bases lying between them. CDR1 SGHVS and CDR2 FQNEAQ come from the germline V gene. This CDR3 comprises 13 residues. DNA for the CDR3: TGTGCCAGCAGCTTAAACAGGGCCTACGAGCAGTACTTC. Translating gives CASSLNRAYEQYF. The full variable domain, in which reference TRBV7-8 and TRBJ2-7 provide the parts outside the CDR3, is GAGVSQSPRYKVAKRGQDVALRCDPISGHVSLFWYQQALGQGPEFLTYFQNEAQLDKSGLPSDRFFAERPEGSVSTLKIQRTQQEDSAVYLCASSLNRAYEQYFGPGTRLTVT.

V and J are TRBV28 and TRBJ1-1; 7 bases map to TRBD1. Per the germline V gene, CDR1 is MDHEN and CDR2 is SYDVKM. V lost 4 bases and J lost 11; bases outside the gene matches: 7. This CDR3 has 12 residues. The DNA of the CDR3 is TGTGCCAGCAGTTCACAGGGGATGGTTGCTTTCTTT. Its protein product is CASSSQGMVAFF.